What follows are 20 T cell receptor beta chains derived from one specimen sequenced in a study of T cells in tuberculosis (dated by TCRdb to the late 2010s). Libraries were prepared through the immunoSEQ multiplex PCR assay. TCRdb limited this immuneACCESS table to in-frame rearrangements with V and J called. A share of clones is missing; checked studies link under half to unresolved V genes, and the rest is unexplained. In all, the sample holds tens of thousands of clones, and 95% of those were seen once. Of the sample, over 2% falls within the top ten clones. What was sequenced was PBMCs. All receptors derive from a donor aged 5 to 30 with latent tuberculosis or without tuberculosis infection.

This chain joins TRBV6-5 and TRBJ1-1; TRBD1 matches 7 bases. Germline V lookup: CDR1 MNHEY, CDR2 SVGAGI. Germline trimming cut 4 bases from V and 3 bases from J; bases unmatched to any gene: 8. The CDR3 covers 15 residues. CDR3 DNA sequence: TGTGCCAGCAGTTCCCCTAGGGGGCCTGACACTGAAGCTTTCTTT. It specifies CASSSPRGPDTEAFF.

The chain joins TRBV7-8 to TRBJ2-6, with unresolved D. This CDR3 comprises 13 residues. Germline values: CDR1 SGHVS, CDR2 FQNEAQ. V was trimmed by 3 bases and J by 2 bases, leaving 2 bases between them. CDR3 protein: CASSFTGANVLTF. CDR3 DNA: TGTGCCAGCAGCTTCACTGGGGCCAACGTCCTGACTTTC.

This chain links TRBV19 with TRBJ1-1, with D uncertain. V was trimmed by 5 bases and J by 1 base, leaving 11 bases between them. The CDR3 runs 14 residues. Germline CDR1 LNHDA, CDR2 SQIVND (reference sequence). Here the CDR3 reads CASSLGGPNTEAFF. For the CDR3, the DNA is TGTGCCAGTAGTTTGGGAGGGCCGAACACTGAAGCTTTCTTT.

V and J are TRBV2 and TRBJ2-4, with a tentative D call TRBD1 (5 bases). The CDR3 sequence is 16 residues long. Trimming pared 1 base from V and 9 bases from J, leaving 19 bases between. Germline-derived CDR1 and CDR2 are SNHLY and FYNNEI. The CDR3 DNA reads TGTGCCAGCAGTGAAGGCCAGGGATTGGCTCGAGGCATTCAGTACTTC. It yields the protein CASSEGQGLARGIQYF. The full variable domain, its missing parts supplied by reference TRBV2 and TRBJ2-4, is EPEVTQTPSHQVTQMGQEVILRCVPISNHLYFYWYRQILGQKVEFLVSFYNNEISEKSEIFDDQFSVERPDGSNFTLKIRSTKLEDSAMYFCASSEGQGLARGIQYFGAGTRLSVL.

This chain uses TRBV7-9 with TRBJ2-2; 7 bases line up with TRBD1. J was trimmed by 0 bases and V by 7 bases; bases with no gene match: 5. This CDR3 comprises 15 residues. Per germline, CDR1 SEHNR and CDR2 FQNEAQ (reference sequence). CDR3 in amino acids: CASTEGQPNTGELFF. The CDR3, as DNA: TGTGCCAGCACCGAGGGACAGCCGAACACCGGGGAGCTGTTTTTT.

This chain links TRBV10-3 with TRBJ1-1, with D possibly TRBD1 on 6 matching bases. The CDR3 has 12 residues. V was pared by 10 bases and J by 4 bases, with 13 bases between. The germline gives CDR1 ENHRY, CDR2 SYGVKD. The CDR3 protein is CATRGGGTEAFF. The CDR3 bases are TGTGCCACCCGAGGGGGGGGCACTGAAGCTTTCTTT.

This chain links TRBV13 with TRBJ2-3; TRBD2 aligns across 13 bases. The junction had 13 bases not matched to a gene; V was cut back by 6 bases and J by 1 base. Germline V CDR1 and CDR2: PRHDT, FYEKMQ (reference sequence). The CDR3 consists of 19 residues. The CDR3 DNA reads as TGTGCCAGCAGACCCCCCACTAGCGGGAGGGCCTGGGGCACAGATACGCAGTATTTT. Its protein product is CASRPPTSGRAWGTDTQYF.

This sequence joins TRBV2 and TRBJ2-1; 7 bases agree with TRBD1. Unmatched junction bases numbered 1, after V lost 5 bases and J lost 0 bases. Germline V lookup: CDR1 SNHLY, CDR2 FYNNEI. The CDR3 length is 14 residues. This CDR3 is CASSKGASYNEQFF. The DNA for the CDR3 is TGTGCCAGCAGTAAGGGGGCCTCCTACAATGAGCAGTTCTTC.

This clone was counted only a few times. The rearrangement uses TRBV6-4 and TRBJ1-6; 12 bases are a match to TRBD1. The V and J ends lost 6 bases and 10 bases, in that order; junction bases with no gene match: 4. The CDR3 consists of 14 residues. Per germline, CDR1 MRHNA and CDR2 SNTAGT. The DNA for the CDR3 is TGTGCCAGCAGCGCCGGGACAGGGGGCTCACCCCTCCACTTT. Translating it yields CASSAGTGGSPLHF.

This chain uses TRBV5-1 with TRBJ2-1, with 9 bases fitting TRBD1. Per the germline V gene, CDR1 is SGHRS and CDR2 is YFSETQ. The CDR3 contains 16 residues. The J segment lost 3 bases and the V segment lost 1 base, leaving 5 bases of the junction unmatched. This CDR3 is CASSLSPGQGYNEQFF. CDR3 sequence (DNA): TGCGCCAGCAGCTTGTCACCGGGACAGGGCTACAATGAGCAGTTCTTC.

This clone came up once. The chain has TRBV7-2 and TRBJ2-5; 8 nucleotides line up with TRBD2. The V segment lost 7 bases and the J segment 6 bases; nucleotides outside the gene matches: 4. This CDR3 is 12 amino acids long. Germline-derived CDR1 and CDR2 are SGHTA and FQGNSA. CDR3 DNA sequence: TGTGCCAGCACCCAGCGGGGGAAGACCCAGTACTTC. Translated, it gives CASTQRGKTQYF. The full variable domain, its missing parts supplied by reference TRBV7-2 and TRBJ2-5, is GAGVSQSPSNKVTEKGKDVELRCDPISGHTALYWYRQSLGQGLEFLIYFQGNSAPDKSGLPSDRFSAERTGGSVSTLTIQRTQQEDSAVYLCASTQRGKTQYFGPGTRLLVL.

The rearrangement joins TRBV7-9 to TRBJ2-7, with D perhaps TRBD2 (6 bases). Germline values: CDR1 SEHNR, CDR2 FQNEAQ (reference sequence). The CDR3 contains 13 residues. The V gene lost 3 bases and the J gene lost 3 bases, with 9 bases spanning the gap. CDR3 region: CASSFQGLYEQYF. CDR3 bases: TGTGCCAGCAGCTTTCAGGGACTCTACGAGCAGTACTTC. The full variable domain, with the rest looked up from reference TRBV7-9 and TRBJ2-7, is DTGVSQNPRHKITKRGQNVTFRCDPISEHNRLYWYRQTLGQGPEFLTYFQNEAQLEKSRLLSDRFSAERPKGSFSTLEIQRTEQGDSAMYLCASSFQGLYEQYFGPGTRLTVT.

This chain uses TRBV29-1 with TRBJ2-7; 10 bases fit TRBD2. The junction had 9 bases not matched to a gene; V was cut back by 2 bases and J by 5 bases. Germline V gene lookup returns CDR1 SQVTM and CDR2 ANQGSEA. This CDR3 is 15 amino acids long. CDR3 amino acids: CSVESASGSSHEQYF. The CDR3 DNA reads as TGCAGCGTTGAATCAGCTAGCGGGAGTTCCCACGAGCAGTACTTC.

J is TRBJ2-7 and V is TRBV7-2; 12 nucleotides align to TRBD2. CDR1 and CDR2 from the germline V gene are SGHTA and FQGNSA. This CDR3 has 16 amino acids. J gave up 3 bases and V 0 bases, and 3 bases lay outside the gene matches. The DNA of the CDR3 is TGTGCCAGCAGCTTAGCCCTAGCGGGGGGGAGCTACGAGCAGTACTTC. It specifies CASSLALAGGSYEQYF.

The chain couples TRBV2 to TRBJ2-3, with 8 bases lining up with TRBD1. Per germline, CDR1 SNHLY and CDR2 FYNNEI. The CDR3 totals 15 residues. J gave up 6 bases and V 7 bases, and 12 bases lay outside the gene matches. Here the CDR3 reads CASMTPGQGPDTQYF. Here the CDR3 DNA reads TGTGCCAGCATGACCCCCGGACAGGGCCCTGATACGCAGTATTTT.

This clone was found a few times. This chain joins TRBV28 and TRBJ2-2, with D perhaps TRBD2 (6 bases). CDR1 is MDHEN and CDR2 is SYDVKM in the germline V gene. Trimming removed 6 bases at V and 2 bases at J, with 16 bases between. The CDR3 loop spans 16 amino acids. DNA for the CDR3: TGTGCCAGCAGAAGGCCATGGCGGGGTAACACCGGGGAGCTGTTTTTT. Amino acid sequence: CASRRPWRGNTGELFF.

This chain uses TRBV18 with TRBJ1-1, with TRBD1 matching 8 bases. The CDR3 contains 12 residues. Trimming cost V 3 bases and J 8 bases; bases outside gene matches: 2. Germline V gives CDR1 KGHSH, CDR2 LQKENI. CDR3 sequence reads: CASSPDRAEAFF. The CDR3 region has the DNA TGTGCCAGCTCACCGGACAGGGCCGAAGCTTTCTTT.

This chain connects TRBV6-1 to TRBJ2-7, with D unresolved. The CDR3 extends over 14 amino acids. V dropped 0 bases and J dropped 6 bases, with 12 bases sitting between them. Germline values: CDR1 MNHNS, CDR2 SASEGT. CDR3 DNA sequence: TGTGCCAGCAGTGAAGCGCCTACGAGGTCCGAGCAGTACTTC. The encoded protein is CASSEAPTRSEQYF.

CDR3 bases: TGTGCCAGCAGCATTACCGGGACTAGCGCATACGAGCAGTACTTC. Translating gives CASSITGTSAYEQYF. This chain joins TRBV7-2 and TRBJ2-7, with TRBD2 matching over 10 bases. The V gene end was trimmed by 5 bases and the J gene end by 4 bases; junction bases not matched to a gene: 8. The germline gives CDR1 SGHTA, CDR2 FQGNSA. CDR3 length: 15 amino acids.

This clone was seen only once. The gene calls are TRBV2 and TRBJ1-3; D gene unclear. The CDR3 sequence is 17 residues long. Germline loops: CDR1 SNHLY, CDR2 FYNNEI. V dropped 3 bases and J dropped 0 bases, with 15 bases sitting between them. CDR3 nucleotides: TGTGCCAGCAGTGAGGAGGGCCTGGCTGTCTCTGGAAACACCATATATTTT. This encodes CASSEEGLAVSGNTIYF.